This entry describes one TCR beta chain. Antigen specificity is unknown. CDR3 length: 12 residues. V lost 1 base to trimming and J lost 4 bases, with 3 bases between them. CDR1 SGHAT and CDR2 FQNNGV come from the germline V gene. This entry is derived from a study of T cells in Graves' hyperthyroidism and ophthalmopathy. Whole-study results and caveats: The model predicted ophthalmopathy a median around 6 months before onset.

Amplified TCR beta CDR3 regions came from RNA transcripts. The TCR CDR3 was amplified in a first-round RT-PCR using the HTBI primer set. TCRdb analysed the multiplex PCR reads with MiXCR anew, one entry per CDR3 protein. Of a few hundred thousand distinct CDR3 sequences in the sample, less than 25% were seen once. Patients counted as stable if ophthalmopathy did not develop within 18 months. In patients aged 18 to 65, hyperthyroidism was newly diagnosed, with duration under 2 months. Fresh peripheral blood, around 9.2 ml of it, supplied the PBMCs. This clonotype originated in a man younger than 30 with Graves' hyperthyroidism. Sequenced material: blood. The chain couples TRBV11-2 to TRBJ2-3; no firm D call. CDR3 in amino acids: CASSLVADTQYF. CDR3 coding DNA: TGTGCCAGCAGCTTAGTTGCAGATACGCAGTATTTT.